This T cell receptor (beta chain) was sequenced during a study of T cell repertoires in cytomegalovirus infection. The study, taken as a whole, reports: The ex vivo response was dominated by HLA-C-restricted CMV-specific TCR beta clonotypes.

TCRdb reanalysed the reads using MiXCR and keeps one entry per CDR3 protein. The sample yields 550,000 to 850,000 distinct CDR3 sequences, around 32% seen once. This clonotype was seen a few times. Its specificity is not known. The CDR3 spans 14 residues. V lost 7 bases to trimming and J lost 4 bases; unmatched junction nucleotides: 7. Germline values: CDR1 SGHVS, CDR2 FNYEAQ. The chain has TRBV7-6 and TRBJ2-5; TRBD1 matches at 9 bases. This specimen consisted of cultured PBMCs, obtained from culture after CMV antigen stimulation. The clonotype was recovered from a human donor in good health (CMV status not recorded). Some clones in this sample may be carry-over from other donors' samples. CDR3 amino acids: CASNNRGLGETQYF. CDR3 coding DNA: TGTGCCAGCAACAACAGGGGGCTCGGAGAGACCCAGTACTTC.